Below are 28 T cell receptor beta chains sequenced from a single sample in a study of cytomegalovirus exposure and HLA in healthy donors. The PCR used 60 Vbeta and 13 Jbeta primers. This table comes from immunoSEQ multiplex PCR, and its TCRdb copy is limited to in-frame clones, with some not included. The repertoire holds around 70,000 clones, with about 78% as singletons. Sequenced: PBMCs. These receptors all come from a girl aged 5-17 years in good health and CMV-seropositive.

CDR3 in amino acids: CASIDFPAGRNTEAFF. DNA of the CDR3: TGTGCCAGCATCGACTTCCCGGCAGGGCGGAACACTGAAGCTTTCTTT. The rearrangement joins TRBV28 to TRBJ1-1; a weak D match, TRBD1 (5 bases). There are 16 residues in the CDR3. Trimming left V 7 bases short and J 1 base short, with 19 bases between. Germline lookup yields CDR1 MDHEN and CDR2 SYDVKM.

DNA for the CDR3: TGCAGCGCCAATAATCGGCGGGAGGGCCCAGCAGATACGCAGTATTTT. Protein product: CSANNRREGPADTQYF. J is TRBJ2-3 and V is TRBV29-1, with 9 bases matching TRBD2. This CDR3 has 16 amino acids. J gave up 4 bases and V 7 bases, and 15 bases lay outside the gene matches. From germline, CDR1 is SQVTM and CDR2 ANQGSEA.

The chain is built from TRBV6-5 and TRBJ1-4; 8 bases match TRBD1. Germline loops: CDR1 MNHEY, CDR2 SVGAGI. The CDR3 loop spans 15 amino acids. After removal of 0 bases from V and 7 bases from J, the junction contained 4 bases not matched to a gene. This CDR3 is CASSYSGQGPEKLFF. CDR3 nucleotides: TGTGCCAGCAGTTACTCTGGACAGGGACCTGAAAAACTGTTTTTT.

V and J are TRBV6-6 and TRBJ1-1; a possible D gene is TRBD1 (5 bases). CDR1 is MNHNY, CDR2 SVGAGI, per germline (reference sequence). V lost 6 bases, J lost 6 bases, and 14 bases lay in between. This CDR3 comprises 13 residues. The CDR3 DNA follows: TGTGCCAGCAGCCTCCAGGGAGGGCCTGAAGCTTTCTTT. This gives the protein CASSLQGGPEAFF.

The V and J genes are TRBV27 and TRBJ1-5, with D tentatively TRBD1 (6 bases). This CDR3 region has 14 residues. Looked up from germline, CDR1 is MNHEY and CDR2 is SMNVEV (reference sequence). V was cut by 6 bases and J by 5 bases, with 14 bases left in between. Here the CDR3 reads CASRPGEGYQPQHF. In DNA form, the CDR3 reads TGTGCCAGCAGACCAGGGGAGGGTTATCAGCCCCAGCATTTT.

In nucleotides, the CDR3 is TGCGCCAGCAGCTTCGTGAGCACAGATACGCAGTATTTT. Translated: CASSFVSTDTQYF. V is TRBV5-1 and J is TRBJ2-3; D is unresolved. CDR1 and CDR2 (germline): SGHRS, YFSETQ. The CDR3 extends over 13 amino acids. Trimming stripped 2 bases from V and 0 bases from J, with 4 bases between.

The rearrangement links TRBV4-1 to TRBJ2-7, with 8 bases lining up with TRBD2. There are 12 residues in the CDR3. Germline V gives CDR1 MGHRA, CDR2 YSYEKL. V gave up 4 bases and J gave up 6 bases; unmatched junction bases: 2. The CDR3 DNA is TGCGCCAGCAGCCTCGGGGGGGCCGAGCAGTACTTC. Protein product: CASSLGGAEQYF.

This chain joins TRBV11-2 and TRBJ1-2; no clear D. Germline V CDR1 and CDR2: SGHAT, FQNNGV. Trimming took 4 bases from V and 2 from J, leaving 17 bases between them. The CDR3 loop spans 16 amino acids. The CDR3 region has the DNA TGTGCCAGCAGCTCCGGCGTCGGAGGCGAAAACTATGGCTACACCTTC. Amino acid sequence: CASSSGVGGENYGYTF.

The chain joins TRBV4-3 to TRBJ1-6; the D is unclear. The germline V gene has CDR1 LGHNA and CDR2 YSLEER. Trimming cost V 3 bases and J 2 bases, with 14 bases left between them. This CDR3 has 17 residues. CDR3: CASSQELRVAYNSPLHF. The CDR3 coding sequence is TGCGCCAGCAGCCAGGAACTTCGGGTTGCCTATAATTCACCCCTCCACTTT.

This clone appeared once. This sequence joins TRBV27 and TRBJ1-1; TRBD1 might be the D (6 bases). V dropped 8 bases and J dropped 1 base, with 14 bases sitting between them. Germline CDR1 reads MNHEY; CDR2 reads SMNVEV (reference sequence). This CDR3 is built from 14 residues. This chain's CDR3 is CASRGRGGNTEAFF. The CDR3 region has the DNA TGTGCCAGCCGAGGTAGGGGGGGGAACACTGAAGCTTTCTTT.

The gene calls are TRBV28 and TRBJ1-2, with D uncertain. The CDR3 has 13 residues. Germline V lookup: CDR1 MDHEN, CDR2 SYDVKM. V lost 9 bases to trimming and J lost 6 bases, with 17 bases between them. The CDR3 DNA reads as TGTGCCAGTGCCCCCGGTCAGGAAAATGGCTACACCTTC. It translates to CASAPGQENGYTF.

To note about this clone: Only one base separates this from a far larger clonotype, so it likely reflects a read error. CDR3 in DNA: TGCAGCGGAGCGGGAGTAAGCTCCTACGAGCAGTACTTC. Its protein product is CSGAGVSSYEQYF. J is TRBJ2-7 and V is TRBV29-1; the match to TRBD2 covers 8 bases. The length of the CDR3 is 13 residues. Germline lookup yields CDR1 SQVTM and CDR2 ANQGSEA. The junction had 5 bases not matched to a gene; V was cut back by 7 bases and J by 0 bases.

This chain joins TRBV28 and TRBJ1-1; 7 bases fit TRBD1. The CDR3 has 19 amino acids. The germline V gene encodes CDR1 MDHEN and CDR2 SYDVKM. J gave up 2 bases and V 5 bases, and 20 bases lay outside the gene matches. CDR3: CASSILDRVGIIINTEAFF. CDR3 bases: TGTGCCAGCAGTATACTCGACAGGGTCGGGATTATTATTAACACTGAAGCTTTCTTT.

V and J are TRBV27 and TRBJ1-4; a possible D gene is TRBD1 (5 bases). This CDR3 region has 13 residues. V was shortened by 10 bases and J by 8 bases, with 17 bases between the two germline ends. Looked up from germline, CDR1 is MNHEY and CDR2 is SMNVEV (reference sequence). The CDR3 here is CATATGGVEKLFF. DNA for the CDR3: TGTGCCACAGCTACGGGGGGGGTCGAAAAACTGTTTTTT.

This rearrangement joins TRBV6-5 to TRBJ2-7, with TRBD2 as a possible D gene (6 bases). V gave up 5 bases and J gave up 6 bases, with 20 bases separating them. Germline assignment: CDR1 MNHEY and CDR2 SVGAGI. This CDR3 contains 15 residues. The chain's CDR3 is CASSLFLREGCEQYF. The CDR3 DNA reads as TGTGCCAGCAGTCTTTTTTTGCGGGAAGGTTGCGAGCAGTACTTC.

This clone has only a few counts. The CDR3 nucleotides are TGTGCCAGTAGTTCGAGGGACAGGCACTATGGCTACACCTTC. Encoded protein: CASSSRDRHYGYTF. This chain connects TRBV19 to TRBJ1-2; TRBD1 agrees at 8 bases. The ends lost 5 bases at V and 3 bases at J; junction bases unmatched: 5. The CDR3 has 14 amino acids. Germline V gene data show CDR1 as LNHDA and CDR2 as SQIVND (reference sequence).

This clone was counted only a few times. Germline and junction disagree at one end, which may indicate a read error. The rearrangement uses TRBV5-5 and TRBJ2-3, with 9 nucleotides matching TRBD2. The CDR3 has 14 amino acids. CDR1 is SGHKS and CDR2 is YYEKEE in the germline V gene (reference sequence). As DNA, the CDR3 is TGTGCCAGCAGCTATGGGACTAGCAGAGATACGCAGTATTTT. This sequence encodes CASSYGTSRDTQYF.

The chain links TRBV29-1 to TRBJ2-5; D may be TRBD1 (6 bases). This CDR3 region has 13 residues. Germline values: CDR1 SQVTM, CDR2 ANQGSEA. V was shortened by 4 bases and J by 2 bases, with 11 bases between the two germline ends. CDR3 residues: CSVGRTVQETQYF. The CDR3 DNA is TGCAGCGTTGGAAGGACAGTACAAGAGACCCAGTACTTC. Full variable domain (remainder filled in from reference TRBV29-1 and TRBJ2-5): SAVISQKPSRDICQRGTSLTIQCQVDSQVTMMFWYRQQPGQSLTLIATANQGSEATYESGFVIDKFPISRPNLTFSTLTVSNMSPEDSSIYLCSVGRTVQETQYFGPGTRLLVL.

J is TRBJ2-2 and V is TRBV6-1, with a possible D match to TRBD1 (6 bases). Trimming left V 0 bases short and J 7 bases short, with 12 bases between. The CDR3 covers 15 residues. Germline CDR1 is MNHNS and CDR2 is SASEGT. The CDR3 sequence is CASSEAGQQLGELFF. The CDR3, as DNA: TGTGCCAGCAGTGAAGCTGGACAGCAGCTCGGGGAGCTGTTTTTT.

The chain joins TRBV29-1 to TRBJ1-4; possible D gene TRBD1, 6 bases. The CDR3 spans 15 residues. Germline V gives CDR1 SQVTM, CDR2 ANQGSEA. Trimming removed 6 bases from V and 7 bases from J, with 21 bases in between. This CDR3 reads CSVLKVQGPGEKLFF. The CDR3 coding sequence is TGCAGCGTCCTCAAGGTACAGGGCCCAGGTGAAAAACTGTTTTTT.

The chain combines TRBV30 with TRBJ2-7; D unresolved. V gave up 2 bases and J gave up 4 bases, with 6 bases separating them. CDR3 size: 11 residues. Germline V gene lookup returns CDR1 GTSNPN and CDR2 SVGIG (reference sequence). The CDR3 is CAWSIRYEQYF. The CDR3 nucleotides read TGTGCCTGGAGTATTCGGTACGAGCAGTACTTC.

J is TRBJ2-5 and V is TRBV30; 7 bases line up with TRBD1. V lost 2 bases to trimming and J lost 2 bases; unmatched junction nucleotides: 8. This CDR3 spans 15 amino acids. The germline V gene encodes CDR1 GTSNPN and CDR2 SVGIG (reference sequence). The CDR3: CAWSPRGTWQETQYF. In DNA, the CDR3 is TGTGCCTGGAGTCCCAGGGGGACGTGGCAAGAGACCCAGTACTTC.

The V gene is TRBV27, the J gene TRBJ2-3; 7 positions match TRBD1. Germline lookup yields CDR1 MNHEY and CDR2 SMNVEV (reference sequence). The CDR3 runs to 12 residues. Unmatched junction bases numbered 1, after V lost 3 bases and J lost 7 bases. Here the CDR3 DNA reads TGTGCCAGCAGTTTGGGACAGAATACGCAGTATTTT. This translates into CASSLGQNTQYF.

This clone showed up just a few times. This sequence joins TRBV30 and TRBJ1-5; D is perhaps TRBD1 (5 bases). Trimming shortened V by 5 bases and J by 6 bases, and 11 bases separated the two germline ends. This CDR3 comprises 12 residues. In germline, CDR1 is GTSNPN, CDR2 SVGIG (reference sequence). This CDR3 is CAWGGVGQPQHF. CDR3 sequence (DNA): TGTGCCTGGGGGGGGGTCGGTCAGCCCCAGCATTTT. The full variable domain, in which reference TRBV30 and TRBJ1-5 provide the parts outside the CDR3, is SQTIHQWPATLVQPVGSPLSLECTVEGTSNPNLYWYRQAAGRGLQLLFYSVGIGQISSEVPQNLSASRPQDRQFILSSKKLLLSDSGFYLCAWGGVGQPQHFGDGTRLSIL.

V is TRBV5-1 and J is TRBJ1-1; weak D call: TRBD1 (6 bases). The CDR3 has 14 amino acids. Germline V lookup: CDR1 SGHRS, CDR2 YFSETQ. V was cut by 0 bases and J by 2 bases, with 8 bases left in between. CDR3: CASSLGQVNTEAFF. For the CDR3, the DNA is TGCGCCAGCAGCTTGGGACAGGTAAACACTGAAGCTTTCTTT.

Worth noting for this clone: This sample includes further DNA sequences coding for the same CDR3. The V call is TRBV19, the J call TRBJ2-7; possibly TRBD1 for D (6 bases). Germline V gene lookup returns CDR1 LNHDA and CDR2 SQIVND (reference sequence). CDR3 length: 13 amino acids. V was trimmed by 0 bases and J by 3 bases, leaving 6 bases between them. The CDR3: CASSIDRGYEQYF. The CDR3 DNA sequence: TGTGCCAGTAGTATAGACAGGGGCTACGAGCAGTACTTC.

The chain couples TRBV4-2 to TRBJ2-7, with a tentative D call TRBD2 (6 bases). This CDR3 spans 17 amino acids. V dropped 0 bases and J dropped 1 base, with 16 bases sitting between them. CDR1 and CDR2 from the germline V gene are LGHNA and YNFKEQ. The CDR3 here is CASSQDPAGTVSYEQYF. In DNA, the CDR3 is TGTGCCAGCAGCCAAGATCCAGCCGGGACTGTATCCTACGAGCAGTACTTC.

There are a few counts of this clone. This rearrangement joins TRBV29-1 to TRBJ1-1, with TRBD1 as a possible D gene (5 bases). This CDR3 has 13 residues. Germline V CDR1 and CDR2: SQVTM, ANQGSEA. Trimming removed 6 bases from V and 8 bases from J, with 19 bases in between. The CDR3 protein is CSVTVGGLGEAFF. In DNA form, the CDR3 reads TGCAGCGTCACCGTGGGGGGATTGGGCGAAGCTTTCTTT.